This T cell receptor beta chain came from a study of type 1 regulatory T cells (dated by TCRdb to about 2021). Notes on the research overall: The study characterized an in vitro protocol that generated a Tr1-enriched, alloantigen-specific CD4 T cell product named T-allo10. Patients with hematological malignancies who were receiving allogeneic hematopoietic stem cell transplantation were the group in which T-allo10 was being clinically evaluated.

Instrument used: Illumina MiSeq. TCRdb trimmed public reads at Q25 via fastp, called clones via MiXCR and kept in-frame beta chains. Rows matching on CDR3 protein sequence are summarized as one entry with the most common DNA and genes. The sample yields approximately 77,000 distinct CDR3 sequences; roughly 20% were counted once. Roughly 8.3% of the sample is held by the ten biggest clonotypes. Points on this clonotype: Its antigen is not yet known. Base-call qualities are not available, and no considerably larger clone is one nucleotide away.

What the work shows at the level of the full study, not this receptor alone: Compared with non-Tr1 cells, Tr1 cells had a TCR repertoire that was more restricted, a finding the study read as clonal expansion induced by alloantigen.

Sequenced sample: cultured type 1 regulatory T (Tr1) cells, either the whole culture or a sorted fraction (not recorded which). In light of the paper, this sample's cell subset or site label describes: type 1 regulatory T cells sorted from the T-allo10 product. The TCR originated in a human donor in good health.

The CDR3: CSASFQGVAFF. The DNA sequence is given as TGCAGTGCTAGTTTCCAGGGTGTCGCTTTCTTT. This chain joins TRBV20-1 to TRBJ1-1; a tentative D call is TRBD1 (5 bases match). V is reduced by 3 bases and J by 11 bases, leaving a spacing of 13 bases between them. CDR1 is given as DFQATT and CDR2 as SNEGSKA, both from the germline V gene (reference sequence). The cysteine opens and the phenylalanine closes a CDR3 of 11 amino acids. The sequence is cut down to CDR3 DNA, 33 bases in frame from base 1.